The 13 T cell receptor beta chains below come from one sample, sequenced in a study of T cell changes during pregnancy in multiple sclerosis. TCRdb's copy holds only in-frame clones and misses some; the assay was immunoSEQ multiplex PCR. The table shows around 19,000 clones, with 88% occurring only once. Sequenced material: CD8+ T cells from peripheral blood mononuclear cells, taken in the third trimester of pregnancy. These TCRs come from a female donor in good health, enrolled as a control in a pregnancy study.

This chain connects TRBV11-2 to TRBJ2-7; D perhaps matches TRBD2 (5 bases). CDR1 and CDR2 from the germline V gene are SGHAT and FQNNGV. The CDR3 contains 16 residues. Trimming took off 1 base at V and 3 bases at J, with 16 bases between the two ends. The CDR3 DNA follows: TGTGCCAGCAGCTTAGGGGTACTCACACGGGACTACGAGCAGTACTTC. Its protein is CASSLGVLTRDYEQYF.

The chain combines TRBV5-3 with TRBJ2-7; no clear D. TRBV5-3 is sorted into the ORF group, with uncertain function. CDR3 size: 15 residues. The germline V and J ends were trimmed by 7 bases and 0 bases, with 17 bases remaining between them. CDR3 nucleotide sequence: TGTGCCAGATCGCTTTTTACAGTTAGCTCCTACGAGCAGTACTTC. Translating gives CARSLFTVSSYEQYF.

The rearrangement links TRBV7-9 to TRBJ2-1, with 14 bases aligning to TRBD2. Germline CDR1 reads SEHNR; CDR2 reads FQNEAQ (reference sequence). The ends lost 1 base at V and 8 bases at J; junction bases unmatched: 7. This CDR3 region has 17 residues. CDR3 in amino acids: CASSLVRLAGGGDEQFF. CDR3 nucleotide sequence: TGTGCCAGCAGCTTAGTCCGACTAGCGGGAGGGGGGGATGAGCAGTTCTTC.

For the CDR3, the DNA is TGTGCCAGCAGCATGACAGGGGGCCATTACAATGAGCAGTTCTTC. Translated: CASSMTGGHYNEQFF. V gene TRBV7-9 combines with J gene TRBJ2-1; 10 positions match TRBD1. Unmatched junction bases numbered 5, after V lost 5 bases and J lost 4 bases. Germline V gene data show CDR1 as SEHNR and CDR2 as FQNEAQ (reference sequence). The CDR3 spans 15 residues.

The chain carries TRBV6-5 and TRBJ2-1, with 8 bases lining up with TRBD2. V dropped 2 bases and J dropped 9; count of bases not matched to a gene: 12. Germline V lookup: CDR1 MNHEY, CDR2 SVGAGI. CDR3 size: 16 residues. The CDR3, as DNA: TGTGCCAGCAGTTACGGGGTTGGACTAGCTTCGGGTGAGCAGTTCTTC. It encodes CASSYGVGLASGEQFF.

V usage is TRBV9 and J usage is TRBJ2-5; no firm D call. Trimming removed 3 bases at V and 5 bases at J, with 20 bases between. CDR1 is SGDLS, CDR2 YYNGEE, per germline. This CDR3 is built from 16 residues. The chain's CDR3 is CASSAPARGLRETQYF. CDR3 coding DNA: TGTGCCAGCAGCGCCCCTGCTAGAGGTTTACGGGAGACCCAGTACTTC.

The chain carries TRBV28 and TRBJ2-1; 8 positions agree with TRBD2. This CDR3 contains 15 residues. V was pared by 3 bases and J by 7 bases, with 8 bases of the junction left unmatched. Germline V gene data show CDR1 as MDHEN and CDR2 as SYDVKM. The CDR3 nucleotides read TGTGCCAGCAGTTTGGGCGGGAGGCCCCGGAATGAGCAGTTCTTC. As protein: CASSLGGRPRNEQFF.

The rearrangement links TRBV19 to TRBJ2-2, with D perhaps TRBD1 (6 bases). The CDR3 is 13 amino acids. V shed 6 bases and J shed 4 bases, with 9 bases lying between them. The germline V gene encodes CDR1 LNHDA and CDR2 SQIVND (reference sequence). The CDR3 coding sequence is TGTGCCAGTAGGGCAGGGGCCACCGGGGAGCTGTTTTTT. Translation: CASRAGATGELFF.

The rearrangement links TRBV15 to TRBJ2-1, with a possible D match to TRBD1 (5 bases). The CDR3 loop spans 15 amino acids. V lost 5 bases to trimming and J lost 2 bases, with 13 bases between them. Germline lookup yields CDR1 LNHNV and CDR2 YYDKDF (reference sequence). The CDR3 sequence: CATSPIMGPYNEQFF. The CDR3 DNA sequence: TGTGCCACCAGCCCTATAATGGGGCCCTACAATGAGCAGTTCTTC.

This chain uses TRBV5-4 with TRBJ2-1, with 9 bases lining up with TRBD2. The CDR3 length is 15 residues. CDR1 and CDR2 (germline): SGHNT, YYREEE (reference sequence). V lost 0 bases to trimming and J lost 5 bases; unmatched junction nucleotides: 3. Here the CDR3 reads CASSLVAGAHNEQFF. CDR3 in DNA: TGTGCCAGCAGCTTGGTAGCGGGAGCCCACAATGAGCAGTTCTTC. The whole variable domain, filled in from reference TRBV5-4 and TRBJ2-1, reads ETGVTQSPTHLIKTRGQQVTLRCSSQSGHNTVSWYQQALGQGPQFIFQYYREEENGRGNFPPRFSGLQFPNYSSELNVNALELDDSALYLCASSLVAGAHNEQFFGPGTRLTVL.

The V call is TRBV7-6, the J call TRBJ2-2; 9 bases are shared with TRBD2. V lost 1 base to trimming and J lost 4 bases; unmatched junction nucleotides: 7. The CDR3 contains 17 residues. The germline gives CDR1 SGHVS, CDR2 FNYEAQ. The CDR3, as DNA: TGTGCCAGCAGCTTAGGTGCGGGAGGGCCGGGCACCGGGGAGCTGTTTTTT. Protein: CASSLGAGGPGTGELFF.

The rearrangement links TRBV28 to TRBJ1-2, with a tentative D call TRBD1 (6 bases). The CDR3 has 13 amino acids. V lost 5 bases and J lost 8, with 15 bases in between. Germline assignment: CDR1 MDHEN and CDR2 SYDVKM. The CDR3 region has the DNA TGTGCCAGCAGTCCGACCTTTGGGACAGGCTACACCTTC. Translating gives CASSPTFGTGYTF.

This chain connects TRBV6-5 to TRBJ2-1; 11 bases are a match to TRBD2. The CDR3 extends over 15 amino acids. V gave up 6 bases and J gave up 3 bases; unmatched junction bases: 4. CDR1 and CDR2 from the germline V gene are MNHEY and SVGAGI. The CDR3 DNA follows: TGTGCCAGCAGAGCCGGGACTAGCGGCTACAATGAGCAGTTCTTC. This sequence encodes CASRAGTSGYNEQFF.